This T cell receptor (beta chain) comes out of a study of cytomegalovirus exposure and HLA in healthy donors. Study details: Within the Caucasian-associated ancestry cluster were about 81% of the approximately 400 genotyped donors.

The primer mix had 60 Vbeta and 13 Jbeta primers. Authors' analysis steps: As a later analysis found, there were 80 million or so unique TCR beta chains, of which roughly 11 million were shared. Profiled with immunoSEQ multiplex PCR; TCRdb holds only in-frame clones, not every one. V and J calls and clone size come straight from that table; D and trimming were deduced from the DNA. The profile shows fewer than 250,000 clones, roughly 84% of them singletons. With 0 bases clipped from V and 6 bases from J, the junction kept 2 bases outside the gene matches. Germline lookup yields CDR1 SGHNT and CDR2 YYREEE (reference sequence). CDR3 length: 15 residues.

The TCR sequence derives from a human donor in good health. The rearrangement uses TRBV5-4 and TRBJ1-6; TRBD1 aligns across 8 bases. Sequencing was performed on PBMCs. The CDR3 DNA is TGTGCCAGCAGCTTGGTGGGACAGGTTAATTCACCCCTCCACTTT. This encodes CASSLVGQVNSPLHF.